This TCR beta chain is drawn from a study of OX40 agonist ivuxolimab in advanced cancers. The germline V and J ends were trimmed by 4 bases and 8 bases, with 21 bases remaining between them. The germline CDR1 and CDR2 sequences are SGHRS and YFSETQ. This CDR3 has 15 amino acids. Generated by immunoSEQ multiplex PCR, the TCRdb table keeps only in-frame clones and is missing some. Among over 9,000 clones listed, around 74% were seen once. The sequence was obtained from an adult with an advanced solid tumor such as melanoma, head and neck, liver or kidney cancer. The sequences come from CD4+ or CD8+ T cells sorted from blood, collected in a trial of the OX40 agonist ivuxolimab. This chain links TRBV5-1 with TRBJ2-5; tentatively, D is TRBD2 (6 bases). In DNA, the CDR3 is TGCGCCAGCAGCACCAGACTAGAGGGGATTGGAACCCAGTACTTC. Translating it yields CASSTRLEGIGTQYF.